This T cell receptor (beta chain) comes out of a study of shared T cell receptors in the human thymus. CDR3 size: 13 residues. Germline values: CDR1 SGHDT, CDR2 YYEEEE. V shed 2 bases and J shed 6 bases, with 9 bases lying between them. The method was immunoSEQ multiplex PCR; TCRdb's version includes in-frame clones alone and lacks a portion of them. The sample holds roughly 710,000 clones, 70% to 90% seen once. The data also belong to a second study, concerning human thymus T cells. That source notes: Thymus tissue was removed during corrective cardiac surgery. As related research reported, thymic repertoires overlapped highly among unrelated individuals.

The clonotype comes from a girl under three years old with a congenital heart defect. Sequenced input: thymocytes. The rearrangement uses TRBV5-6 and TRBJ1-5; no firm D call. As DNA, the CDR3 is TGTGCCAGCAGCTTATACGCGGGTCAGCCCCAGCATTTT. It is translated as CASSLYAGQPQHF.